The present entry profiles one T cell receptor beta chain with its context. This record belongs to a study of blood T cell repertoires in COVID-19. The CDR3 consists of 14 residues. The repertoire was sequenced with immunoSEQ multiplex PCR; TCRdb's copy has only in-frame clones and lacks some. The sample holds around 65,000 clones; 75% to 80% are singletons and the top ten take more than 40%. This TCR came from a human donor in a cohort sampled during active COVID-19. Sequences were obtained from peripheral blood. The gene calls are TRBV21-1 and TRBJ1-3; the listed D gene, TRBD1, was not tested against the DNA. TRBV21-1 is tagged as a pseudogene. This CDR3 is CASSNLGGPYTIYF. As DNA, the CDR3 is TGTGCCAGCAGCAATCTAGGGGGCCCGTACACCATATATTTT.